A selection of T cell receptor beta chains follows, all from one sample in a study of blood T cell repertoires in COVID-19. Profiling relied on immunoSEQ multiplex PCR, and the TCRdb table lists in-frame clones only, not all of them. Of 90,000 to 150,000 clones listed, 65% to 90% were seen once; the top ten hold approximately 11%. Sequenced sample: peripheral blood. These receptors were obtained from a man at least 80 years old with acute or convalescent COVID-19. The CDR3 runs from the conserved cysteine through the conserved F or W. The D gene is left open where the match is weak. Some rows have no size entry. The others give once, few or many, or a class for an expanded clone.

v_call: TRBV7-3; j_call: TRBJ2-7; clone_size: .; d_call: TRBD1; cdr3_nt: TGTGCCAGCAGCTTACGACCCGGGACAGGGGTATTCGAGCAGTACTTC; cdr3_aa: CASSLRPGTGVFEQYF
v_call: TRBV29-1; j_call: TRBJ2-5; clone_size: .; d_call: TRBD1; cdr3_nt: TGCAGCGTGGTACCGGGACAGGGTAGGGAGACCCAGTACTTC; cdr3_aa: CSVVPGQGRETQYF
v_call: TRBV10-3; j_call: TRBJ1-1; clone_size: .; d_call: TRBD1; cdr3_nt: TGTGCCATCAGCCCGACAGGGGTGGAGAACACTGAAGCTTTCTTT; cdr3_aa: CAISPTGVENTEAFF
v_call: TRBV7-9; j_call: TRBJ2-1; clone_size: .; d_call: TRBD1; cdr3_nt: TGTGCCAGCAGCTTCCGGGACAGCTCCTACAATGAGCAGTTCTTC; cdr3_aa: CASSFRDSSYNEQFF
v_call: TRBV9; j_call: TRBJ1-2; clone_size: .; d_call: .; cdr3_nt: TGTGCCAGCAGCGTAGAGAGCGGGGCTAACTATGGCTACACCTTC; cdr3_aa: CASSVESGANYGYTF
v_call: TRBV20-1; j_call: TRBJ1-5; clone_size: once; d_call: TRBD1; cdr3_nt: TGCAGTGCGAGTACAGGGGGCAATCAGCCCCAGCATTTT; cdr3_aa: CSASTGGNQPQHF
v_call: TRBV2; j_call: TRBJ1-2; clone_size: .; d_call: .; cdr3_nt: TGTGCCAGCAGTGAGGCCGGCTACACCTTC; cdr3_aa: CASSEAGYTF
v_call: TRBV6-1; j_call: TRBJ2-7; clone_size: .; d_call: .; cdr3_nt: TGTGCCAGCAGTGAAGACTTGTTCGTCAGGGGCTACGAGCAGTACTTC; cdr3_aa: CASSEDLFVRGYEQYF
v_call: TRBV30; j_call: TRBJ2-3; clone_size: .; d_call: TRBD2; cdr3_nt: TGTGCCTGGAGTGTAGGTGGAGCGGGAGTGGCGCAGTATTTT; cdr3_aa: CAWSVGGAGVAQYF
v_call: TRBV18; j_call: TRBJ1-4; clone_size: .; d_call: .; cdr3_nt: TGTGCCAGCCACGGGGGGACGTCCTCAACTAATGAAAAACTGTTTTTT; cdr3_aa: CASHGGTSSTNEKLFF
v_call: TRBV11-3; j_call: TRBJ2-3; clone_size: .; d_call: .; cdr3_nt: TGTGCCAGCAGCCTCCTCAGCACAGATACGCAGTATTTT; cdr3_aa: CASSLLSTDTQYF
v_call: TRBV9; j_call: TRBJ1-1; clone_size: .; d_call: TRBD1; cdr3_nt: TGTGCCAGCAGCGACGGACAGGGCAGGTTGAACACTGAAGCTTTCTTT; cdr3_aa: CASSDGQGRLNTEAFF
v_call: TRBV9; j_call: TRBJ1-2; clone_size: .; d_call: TRBD1; cdr3_nt: TGTGCCAGCAGCGTACTGGACAGGGGGGCTGGCTACACCTTC; cdr3_aa: CASSVLDRGAGYTF
v_call: TRBV18; j_call: TRBJ1-2; clone_size: .; d_call: .; cdr3_nt: TGTGCCAGCTCACCCGACAGTCTTTATGGCTACACCTTC; cdr3_aa: CASSPDSLYGYTF
v_call: TRBV10-2; j_call: TRBJ2-5; clone_size: .; d_call: TRBD1; cdr3_nt: TGCGCCAGCAGTGGACAGGGGGAGACCCAGTACTTC; cdr3_aa: CASSGQGETQYF